Below are 6 T cell receptor beta chains sequenced from a single sample in a study of regulatory T cells in long-lasting Graves disease. The time point here: newly diagnosed GD, antithyroid drugs for less than 3 months. Construction of the TCR library relied on RNA isolated from PBMCs. iRepertoire HTBI primers and Arm-PCR of CDR3 regions built TCR beta libraries. TCRdb recomputed calls from the multiplex PCR reads with MiXCR, one row per CDR3 protein. The sample yields 400,000 to 450,000 distinct CDR3 sequences, more than 12% seen once. The same sample was also used in a study of T cells in Graves' hyperthyroidism and ophthalmopathy.

Material: peripheral blood mononuclear cells (PBMCs), obtained at new diagnosis, from a patient treated with antithyroid drugs. The receptors derive from a woman in her 30s with Graves disease.

The V and J genes are TRBV7-3 and TRBJ1-2; TRBD1 might be the D (5 bases). The CDR3 contains 14 residues. Per the germline V gene, CDR1 is SGHTA and CDR2 is FQGTGA. Trimming took off 1 base at V and 6 bases at J, with 12 bases between the two ends. In nucleotides, the CDR3 is TGTGCCAGCAGCTTAAATGGGGGATACCATGGCTACACCTTC. It specifies CASSLNGGYHGYTF.

This clonotype was recorded at least ten times. This chain joins TRBV7-3 and TRBJ2-3, with D possibly matching TRBD2 (6 bases). The CDR3 length is 14 residues. CDR1 is SGHTA and CDR2 is FQGTGA in the germline V gene. V was cut by 6 bases and J by 2 bases, with 12 bases left in between. The CDR3 loop is CASSLASATDTQYF. CDR3 DNA sequence: TGTGCCAGCAGTTTGGCTAGCGCCACAGATACGCAGTATTTT. Combining the CDR3 with reference TRBV7-3 and TRBJ2-3 gives the whole variable domain GAGVSQTPSNKVTEKGKYVELRCDPISGHTALYWYRQSLGQGPEFLIYFQGTGAADDSGLPNDRFFAVRPEGSVSTLKIQRTERGDSAVYLCASSLASATDTQYFGPGTRLTVL.

V usage is TRBV28 and J usage is TRBJ2-7, with 7 positions matching TRBD2. The CDR3 length is 14 residues. Trimming cost V 4 bases and J 2 bases; bases outside gene matches: 5. Germline-derived CDR1 and CDR2 are MDHEN and SYDVKM. DNA for the CDR3: TGTGCCAGCAGTTGGGGAGGGGCCGCCTACGAGCAGTACTTC. This translates into CASSWGGAAYEQYF.

This clonotype was seen at least ten times. The chain is built from TRBV13 and TRBJ2-1; 8 bases are a match to TRBD1. V lost 1 base, J lost 9 bases, and 8 bases stayed unmatched. The CDR3 covers 15 residues. Germline V gene sequence: CDR1 PRHDT, CDR2 FYEKMQ (reference sequence). The CDR3 DNA sequence: TGTGCCAGCAGCTTAGCCCCGGCGGGACAGGCTGAGCAGTTCTTC. This encodes CASSLAPAGQAEQFF.

The J gene is TRBJ2-1, the V gene TRBV24-1; 10 positions match TRBD2. V lost 3 bases, J lost 11 bases, and 9 bases stayed unmatched. The CDR3 is 15 residues long. Germline CDR1 is KGHDR and CDR2 is SFDVKD. CDR3 nucleotides: TGTGCCACCAGTGATCCGGGACTAGCGTTCGATAAGCAGTTCTTC. Protein: CATSDPGLAFDKQFF.

At least ten counts were recorded for this clonotype. J is TRBJ2-1 and V is TRBV12-3 or TRBV12-4; TRBD2 agrees at 12 bases. Near its end, the DNA agrees better with TRBJ2-5, so the J call may be wrong. The CDR3 extends over 16 amino acids. CDR3 in amino acids: CASSPSSGRAGETQYF. DNA for the CDR3: TGTGCCAGCAGTCCCTCTAGCGGGAGGGCAGGAGAGACCCAGTACTTC.